A selection of T cell receptor beta chains follows, all from one sample in a study of CD8+ T cells in alopecia areata. The table came from immunoSEQ multiplex PCR; TCRdb's copy has only in-frame clones and leaves some out. The top ten clones hold 3% to 3.5% of a sample with roughly 110,000 clones, 50% to 65% of them seen once. The sample in question was CD4+ T cells sorted from blood, obtained at week 24, from a patient treated with tofacitinib. Receptor source: a human donor with alopecia areata. CDR3s include the opening cysteine and the closing phenylalanine or tryptophan. D genes are given only for firm matches. The size of a clone is reported for some rows only, either as once, few or many, or as a class for expanded clones.

>TRBJ1-6|TRBV30|NA|NA
CAWSLTEFSSPLHF
TGTGCCTGGAGTCTGACAGAGTTCAGTTCACCCCTCCACTTT
>TRBJ2-3|TRBV10-3|NA|few
CAISEQGTSTDTQYF
TGTGCCATCAGTGAGCAAGGGACAAGCACAGATACGCAGTATTTT
>TRBJ2-7|TRBV5-1|TRBD1|NA
CASSLLGQPDFSEQYF
TGCGCCAGCAGCTTGTTGGGACAGCCGGACTTCTCCGAGCAGTACTTC
>TRBJ2-3|TRBV5-1|NA|NA
CASSLRGSVDTQYF
TGCGCCAGCAGTCTCCGGGGTAGCGTAGATACGCAGTATTTT
>TRBJ2-4|TRBV5-6|NA|few
CASSRMGMDGRIAKNIQYF
TGTGCCAGCTCCCGGATGGGGATGGATGGACGTATAGCCAAAAACATTCAGTACTTC
>TRBJ2-5|TRBV19|NA|NA
CASSARFSETQYF
TGTGCCAGTAGTGCGAGATTCTCGGAGACCCAGTACTTC
>TRBJ2-5|TRBV7-9|NA|few
CASSPRAQETQYF
TGTGCCAGCAGCCCCCGGGCTCAAGAGACCCAGTACTTC
>TRBJ2-7|TRBV19|NA|NA
CASSPLDGRSRYEQYF
TGTGCCAGTAGTCCCCTTGACGGAAGATCCCGGTACGAGCAGTACTTC
>TRBJ2-7|TRBV7-6|NA|NA
CASSFGALNYEQYF
TGTGCCAGCAGCTTCGGGGCCCTGAACTACGAGCAGTACTTC
>TRBJ2-1|TRBV9|NA|NA
CASSPIPGPLEQFF
TGTGCCAGCAGTCCAATTCCGGGACCTCTAGAGCAGTTCTTC
>TRBJ2-5|TRBV2|TRBD2|NA
CATQRGASWETQYF
TGTGCCACTCAGCGGGGGGCCTCATGGGAGACCCAGTACTTC
>TRBJ2-3|TRBV27|NA|NA
CASSLHSTDTQYF
TGTGCCAGCAGTTTACATAGCACAGATACGCAGTATTTT
>TRBJ2-6|TRBV5-1|NA|NA
CASKQGLSGANVLTF
TGCGCCAGCAAACAAGGCCTCTCTGGGGCCAACGTCCTGACTTTC
>TRBJ2-1|TRBV7-9|NA|few
CASSLGTYNEQFF
TGTGCCAGCAGCTTAGGGACCTACAATGAGCAGTTCTTC
>TRBJ1-2|TRBV2|NA|NA
CASSEAEGRGYTF
TGTGCCAGCAGTGAAGCGGAGGGGAGAGGCTACACCTTC
>TRBJ1-2|TRBV6-5|NA|NA
CASSYSSGHGYTF
TGTGCCAGCAGTTACTCTTCGGGGCATGGCTACACCTTC
>TRBJ2-6|TRBV25-1|NA|NA
CASSLSGANVLTF
TGTGCCAGCAGTCTCTCTGGGGCCAACGTCCTGACTTTC
>TRBJ2-2|TRBV5-1|NA|NA
CASSLLGTVYGTGELFF
TGCGCCAGCAGCTTGCTTGGGACCGTCTACGGCACCGGGGAGCTGTTTTTT
>TRBJ2-3|TRBV4-3|TRBD2|few
CASSLSSGGAGGTDTQYF
TGCGCCAGCAGCCTCTCTAGCGGGGGGGCTGGAGGCACAGATACGCAGTATTTT
>TRBJ2-5|TRBV6-6|NA|NA
CAGLRGLGETQYF
TGTGCCGGTCTGCGGGGGCTAGGAGAGACCCAGTACTTC
>TRBJ2-2|TRBV2|TRBD2|NA
CASRGSGVLTGELFF
TGTGCCAGCAGAGGGAGCGGGGTACTCACCGGGGAGCTGTTTTTT
>TRBJ2-3|TRBV23-1|TRBD2|NA
CASSPLAGDPTDTQYF
TGCGCCAGCAGTCCCCTAGCGGGGGACCCCACAGATACGCAGTATTTT
>TRBJ1-6|TRBV7-2|NA|NA
CASSKGDSSESSPLHF
TGTGCCAGCAGTAAAGGAGATAGCTCGGAAAGTTCACCCCTCCACTTT
>TRBJ1-4|TRBV30|NA|NA
CAWSVRRGDAYNEKLFF
TGTGCCTGGAGTGTAAGGCGGGGGGACGCCTATAATGAAAAACTGTTTTTT
>TRBJ1-3|TRBV7-3|NA|few
CASSVHGSSGNTIYF
TGTGCCAGCAGCGTCCACGGGAGCTCTGGAAACACCATATATTTT
>TRBJ1-4|TRBV7-2|NA|NA
CASTLTQDRGEKLFF
TGTGCCAGCACTCTGACACAGGACCGGGGTGAAAAACTGTTTTTT
>TRBJ2-7|TRBV7-2|NA|NA
CASSSGSTATEQYF
TGTGCCAGCAGCTCCGGATCGACGGCAACCGAGCAGTACTTC
>TRBJ1-5|TRBV2|TRBD1|NA
CASSGQGASNQPQHF
TGTGCCAGCAGCGGCCAGGGGGCGAGCAATCAGCCCCAGCATTTT
>TRBJ2-3|TRBV5-1|NA|NA
CASSPTAIITDTQYF
TGCGCCAGCAGCCCGACAGCAATAATAACAGATACGCAGTATTTT
>TRBJ2-7|TRBV29-1|NA|once
CSVAIRGRGEQYF
TGCAGCGTTGCTATTAGGGGAAGGGGCGAGCAGTACTTC
>TRBJ2-3|TRBV29-1|NA|NA
CSVRHRTDTQYF
TGCAGCGTCCGACACCGCACAGATACGCAGTATTTT
>TRBJ2-5|TRBV4-3|TRBD2|NA
CASSQQSTSVAQYF
TGCGCCAGCAGCCAACAATCGACTAGCGTAGCCCAGTACTTC
>TRBJ2-1|TRBV25-1|TRBD1|NA
CASSVGTGVSNEQFF
TGTGCCAGCAGTGTTGGGACAGGGGTGAGTAATGAGCAGTTCTTC
>TRBJ2-3|TRBV10-2|NA|NA
CASRVRGGTDTQYF
TGCGCCAGCAGAGTTAGGGGGGGGACAGATACGCAGTATTTT
>TRBJ1-1|TRBV7-9|TRBD1|NA
CASSFGGQGVTEAFF
TGTGCCAGCAGCTTCGGAGGACAGGGGGTCACTGAAGCTTTCTTT
>TRBJ2-3|TRBV4-2|NA|NA
CASSQVTAGTDTQYF
TGTGCCAGCAGCCAAGTGACAGCGGGCACAGATACGCAGTATTTT
>TRBJ1-2|TRBV19|TRBD1|few
CASSRLDRELSYTF
TGTGCCAGTAGTCGACTGGACAGGGAGTTAAGCTACACCTTC
>TRBJ1-4|TRBV30|NA|few
CALGVLGLEKLFF
TGTGCCCTCGGGGTCCTGGGATTGGAAAAACTGTTTTTT
>TRBJ1-1|TRBV29-1|NA|few
CSPEEQLNTEAFF
TGCAGCCCCGAGGAGCAGCTTAACACTGAAGCTTTCTTT
>TRBJ1-1|TRBV5-6|NA|few
CASSLVAVGPGEAFF
NA
>TRBJ1-5|TRBV2|NA|NA
CASSGAPWTPQHF
TGTGCCAGCAGTGGGGCTCCTTGGACGCCCCAGCATTTT
>TRBJ1-5|TRBV30|TRBD1|NA
CASNGDSDQPQHF
TGTGCCTCTAACGGGGACAGTGATCAGCCCCAGCATTTT
>TRBJ1-1|TRBV29-1|NA|NA
CSVASTEAFF
TGCAGCGTGGCGTCCACTGAAGCTTTCTTT
>TRBJ2-6|TRBV7-2|NA|NA
CASSSPLSEANVLTF
TGTGCCAGCAGCTCTCCCTTATCTGAAGCCAACGTCCTGACTTTC
>TRBJ2-4|TRBV29-1|NA|NA
CSVGGILGNIQYF
TGCAGCGTTGGCGGAATTTTGGGAAACATTCAGTACTTC
>TRBJ1-5|TRBV19|NA|few
CASSNDRRLYNQPQHF
TGTGCCAGTAGCAACGACAGGAGGCTTTACAATCAGCCCCAGCATTTT
>TRBJ2-2|TRBV6-6|NA|few
CASSYSPWGTGELFF
TGTGCCAGCAGTTATTCGCCATGGGGCACCGGGGAGCTGTTTTTT
>TRBJ1-2|TRBV5-1|NA|NA
CASRIIYAGTNYGYTF
TGCGCCAGCAGGATTATCTATGCAGGGACGAACTATGGCTACACCTTC
>TRBJ1-5|TRBV7-6|NA|few
CASSLGRTDTGGNQPQHF
TGTGCCAGCAGCTTAGGACGAACAGATACGGGCGGCAATCAGCCCCAGCATTTT
>TRBJ2-7|TRBV7-9|TRBD2|NA
CASSQYREGEQYF
TGTGCCAGCAGTCAATATCGGGAGGGGGAGCAGTACTTC
>TRBJ1-1|TRBV30|TRBD1|few
CAWIALTGGTAFF
TGTGCCTGGATAGCCCTGACAGGGGGTACGGCTTTCTTT
>TRBJ2-5|TRBV27|NA|NA
CASSLYSLAQETQYF
TGTGCCAGCAGTTTATACAGCTTGGCGCAAGAGACCCAGTACTTC
>TRBJ2-5|TRBV7-7|TRBD2|NA
CASKPGLAGEETQYF
TGTGCTAGCAAACCGGGACTAGCGGGGGAAGAGACCCAGTACTTC
>TRBJ2-1|TRBV7-8|TRBD1|NA
CASSLGRGQGSYNEQFF
TGTGCCAGCAGCTTAGGGAGGGGACAGGGCTCCTACAATGAGCAGTTCTTC
>TRBJ2-5|TRBV2|NA|few
CASSELGLETQYF
TGTGCCAGCAGTGAACTAGGGTTAGAGACCCAGTACTTC
>TRBJ2-1|TRBV13|NA|NA
CASSSERAKPGYEQFF
TGTGCCAGCAGCTCCGAAAGGGCAAAACCTGGTTATGAGCAGTTCTTC
>TRBJ2-6|TRBV9|NA|few
CASSVGGSGANVLTF
TGTGCCAGCAGCGTAGGGGGCTCTGGGGCCAACGTCCTGACTTTC